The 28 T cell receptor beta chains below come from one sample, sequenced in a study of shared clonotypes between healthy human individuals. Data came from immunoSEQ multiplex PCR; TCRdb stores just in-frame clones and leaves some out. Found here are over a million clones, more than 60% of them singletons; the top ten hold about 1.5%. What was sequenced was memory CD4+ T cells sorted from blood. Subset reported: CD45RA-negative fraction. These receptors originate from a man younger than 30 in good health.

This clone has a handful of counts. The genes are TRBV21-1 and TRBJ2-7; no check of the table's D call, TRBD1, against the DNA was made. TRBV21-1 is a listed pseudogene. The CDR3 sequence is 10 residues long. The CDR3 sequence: CASTQGEQYF. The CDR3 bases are TGTGCCAGCACCCAGGGCGAGCAGTACTTC.

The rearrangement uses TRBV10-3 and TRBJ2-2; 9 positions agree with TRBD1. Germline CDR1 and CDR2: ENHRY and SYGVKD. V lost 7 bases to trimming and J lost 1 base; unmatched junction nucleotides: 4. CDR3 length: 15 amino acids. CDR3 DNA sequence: TGTGCCATCAATGGACAGGGGCAGAACACCGGGGAGCTGTTTTTT. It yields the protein CAINGQGQNTGELFF.

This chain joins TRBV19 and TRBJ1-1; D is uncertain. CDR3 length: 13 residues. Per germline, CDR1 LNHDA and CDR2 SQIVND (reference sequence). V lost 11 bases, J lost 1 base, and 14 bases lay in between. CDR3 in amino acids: CASCRTENTEAFF. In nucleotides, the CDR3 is TGTGCCTCATGCCGGACGGAGAACACTGAAGCTTTCTTT.

CDR3 DNA sequence: TGTGCCTGGAGTGTACTGGGGACAGGGATGGAAGAAAAACTGTTTTTT. The encoded protein is CAWSVLGTGMEEKLFF. The rearrangement joins TRBV30 to TRBJ1-4, with 9 bases that match TRBD1. The CDR3 is 16 amino acids. The germline CDR1 and CDR2 sequences are GTSNPN and SVGIG (reference sequence). V gave up 0 bases and J gave up 8 bases; unmatched junction bases: 10.

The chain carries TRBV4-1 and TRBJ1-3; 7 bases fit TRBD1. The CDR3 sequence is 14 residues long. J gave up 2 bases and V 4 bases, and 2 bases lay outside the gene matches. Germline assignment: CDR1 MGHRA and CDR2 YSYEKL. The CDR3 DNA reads TGCGCCAGCAGCCTGGGACAGACTGGAAACACCATATATTTT. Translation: CASSLGQTGNTIYF.

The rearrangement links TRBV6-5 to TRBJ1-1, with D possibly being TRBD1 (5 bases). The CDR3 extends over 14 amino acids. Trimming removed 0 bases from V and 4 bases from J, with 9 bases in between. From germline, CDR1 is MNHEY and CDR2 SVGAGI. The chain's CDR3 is CASSYSTTATEAFF. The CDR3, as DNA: TGTGCCAGCAGTTACTCGACGACAGCCACTGAAGCTTTCTTT.

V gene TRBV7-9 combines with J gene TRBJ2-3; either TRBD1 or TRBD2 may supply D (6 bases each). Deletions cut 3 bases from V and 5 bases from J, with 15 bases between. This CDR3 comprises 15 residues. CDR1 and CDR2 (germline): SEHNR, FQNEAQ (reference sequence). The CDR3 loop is CASSLGGGDIDTQYF. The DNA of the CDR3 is TGTGCCAGCAGCTTGGGTGGAGGGGACATAGATACGCAGTATTTT.

CDR3 sequence (DNA): TGTGCCAGCAGCTTAGGGGTTGGCAGGCGGGGTGAAAAACTGTTTTTT. Translating it yields CASSLGVGRRGEKLFF. The chain employs TRBV7-2 and TRBJ1-4, with D unclear. The length of the CDR3 is 16 residues. V was trimmed by 1 base and J by 7 bases, leaving 16 bases between them. Per the germline V gene, CDR1 is SGHTA and CDR2 is FQGNSA.

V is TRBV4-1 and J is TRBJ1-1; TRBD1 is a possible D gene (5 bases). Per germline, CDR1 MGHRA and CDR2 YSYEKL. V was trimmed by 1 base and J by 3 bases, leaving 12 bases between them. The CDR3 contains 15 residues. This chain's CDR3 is CASSQGDRFDTEAFF. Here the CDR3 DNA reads TGCGCCAGCAGCCAAGGGGACCGCTTCGACACTGAAGCTTTCTTT.

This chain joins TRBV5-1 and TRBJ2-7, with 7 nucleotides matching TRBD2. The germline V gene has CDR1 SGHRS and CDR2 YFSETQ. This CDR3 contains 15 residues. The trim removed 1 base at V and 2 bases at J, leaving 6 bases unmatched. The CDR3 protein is CASSLYVGGAYEQYF. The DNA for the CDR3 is TGCGCCAGCAGCTTGTATGTGGGAGGGGCCTACGAGCAGTACTTC.

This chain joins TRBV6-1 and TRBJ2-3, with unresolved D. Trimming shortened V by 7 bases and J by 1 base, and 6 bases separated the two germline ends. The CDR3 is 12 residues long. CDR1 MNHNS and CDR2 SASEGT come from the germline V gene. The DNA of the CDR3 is TGTGCCAGCACCCGGGGCACAGATACGCAGTATTTT. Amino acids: CASTRGTDTQYF.

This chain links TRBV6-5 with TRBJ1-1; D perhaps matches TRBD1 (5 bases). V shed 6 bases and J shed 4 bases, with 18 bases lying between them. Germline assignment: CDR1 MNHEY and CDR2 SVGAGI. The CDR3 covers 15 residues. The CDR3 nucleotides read TGTGCCAGCAGGCGCGGGGGGGGATTTAGCACTGAAGCTTTCTTT. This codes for CASRRGGGFSTEAFF.

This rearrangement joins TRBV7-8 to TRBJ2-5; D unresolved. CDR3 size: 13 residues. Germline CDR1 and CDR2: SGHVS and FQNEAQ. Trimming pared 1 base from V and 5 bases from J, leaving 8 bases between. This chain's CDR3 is CASSLGVAETQYF. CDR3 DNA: TGTGCCAGCAGCTTAGGGGTGGCCGAGACCCAGTACTTC. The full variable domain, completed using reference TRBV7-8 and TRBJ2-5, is GAGVSQSPRYKVAKRGQDVALRCDPISGHVSLFWYQQALGQGPEFLTYFQNEAQLDKSGLPSDRFFAERPEGSVSTLKIQRTQQEDSAVYLCASSLGVAETQYFGPGTRLLVL.

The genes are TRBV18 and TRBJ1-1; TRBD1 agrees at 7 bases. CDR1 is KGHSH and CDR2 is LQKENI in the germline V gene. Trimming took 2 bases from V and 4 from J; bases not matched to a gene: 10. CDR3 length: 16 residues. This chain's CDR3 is CASSPTRQGEGTEAFF. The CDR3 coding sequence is TGTGCCAGCTCACCAACCCGACAGGGCGAGGGCACTGAAGCTTTCTTT.

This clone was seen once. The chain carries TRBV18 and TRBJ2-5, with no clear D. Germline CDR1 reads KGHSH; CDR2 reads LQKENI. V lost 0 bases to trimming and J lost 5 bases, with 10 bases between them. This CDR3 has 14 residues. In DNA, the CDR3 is TGTGCCAGCTCACCACCGGTGGTTCGGGAGACCCAGTACTTC. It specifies CASSPPVVRETQYF. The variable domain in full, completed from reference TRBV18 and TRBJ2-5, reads NAGVMQNPRHLVRRRGQEARLRCSPMKGHSHVYWYRQLPEEGLKFMVYLQKENIIDESGMPKERFSAEFPKEGPSILRIQQVVRGDSAAYFCASSPPVVRETQYFGPGTRLLVL.

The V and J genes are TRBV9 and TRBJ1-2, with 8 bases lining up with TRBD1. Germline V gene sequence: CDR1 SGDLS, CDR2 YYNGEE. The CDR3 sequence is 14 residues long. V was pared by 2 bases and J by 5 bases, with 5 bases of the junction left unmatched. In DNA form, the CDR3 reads TGTGCCAGCAGCGTGACCGGGACAGGTTATGGCTACACCTTC. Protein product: CASSVTGTGYGYTF.

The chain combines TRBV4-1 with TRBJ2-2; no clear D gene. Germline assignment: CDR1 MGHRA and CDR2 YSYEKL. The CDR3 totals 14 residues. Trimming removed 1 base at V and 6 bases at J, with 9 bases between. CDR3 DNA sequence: TGCGCCAGCAGCCAAGCTACGTTCCCCGGGGAGCTGTTTTTT. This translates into CASSQATFPGELFF.

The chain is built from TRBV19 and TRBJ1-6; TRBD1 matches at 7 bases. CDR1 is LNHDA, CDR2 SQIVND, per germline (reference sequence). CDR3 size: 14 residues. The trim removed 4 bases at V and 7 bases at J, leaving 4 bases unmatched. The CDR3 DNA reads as TGTGCCAGTAGTAGACAGGGAGGGAATTCACCCCTCCACTTT. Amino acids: CASSRQGGNSPLHF. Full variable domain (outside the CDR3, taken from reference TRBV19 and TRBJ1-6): DGGITQSPKYLFRKEGQNVTLSCEQNLNHDAMYWYRQDPGQGLRLIYYSQIVNDFQKGDIAEGYSVSREKKESFPLTVTSAQKNPTAFYLCASSRQGGNSPLHFGNGTRLTVT.

In DNA form, the CDR3 reads TGTGCTAGTCGGAGGGATAGTGATTCACCCCTCCACTTT. Encoded protein: CASRRDSDSPLHF. V usage is TRBV12-5 and J usage is TRBJ1-6, with D unresolved. Per the germline V gene, CDR1 is LGHNT and CDR2 is FRNRAP. This CDR3 has 13 residues. The V and J ends lost 8 bases and 8 bases respectively, with 13 bases between them.

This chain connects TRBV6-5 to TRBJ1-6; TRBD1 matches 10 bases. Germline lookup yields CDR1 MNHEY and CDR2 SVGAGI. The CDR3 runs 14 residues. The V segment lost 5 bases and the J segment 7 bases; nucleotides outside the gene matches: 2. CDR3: CASSGTGENSPLHF. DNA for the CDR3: TGTGCCAGCAGTGGGACAGGGGAAAATTCACCCCTCCACTTT.

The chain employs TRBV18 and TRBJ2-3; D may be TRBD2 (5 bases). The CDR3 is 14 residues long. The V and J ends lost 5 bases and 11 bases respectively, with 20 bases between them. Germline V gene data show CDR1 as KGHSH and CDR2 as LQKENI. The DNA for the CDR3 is TGTGCCAGCTCAACTAGGTCTAGTTCGGAAAAGCAGTATTTT. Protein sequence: CASSTRSSSEKQYF.

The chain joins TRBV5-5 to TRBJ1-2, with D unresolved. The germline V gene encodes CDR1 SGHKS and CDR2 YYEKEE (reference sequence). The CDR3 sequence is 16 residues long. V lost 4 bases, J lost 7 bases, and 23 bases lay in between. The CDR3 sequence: CASSLDTGPIRVGYTF. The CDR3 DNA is TGTGCCAGCAGCCTTGACACCGGGCCCATCCGTGTTGGCTACACCTTC. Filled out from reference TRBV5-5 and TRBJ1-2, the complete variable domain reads DAGVTQSPTHLIKTRGQQVTLRCSPISGHKSVSWYQQVLGQGPQFIFQYYEKEERGRGNFPDRFSARQFPNYSSELNVNALLLGDSALYLCASSLDTGPIRVGYTFGSGTRLTVV.

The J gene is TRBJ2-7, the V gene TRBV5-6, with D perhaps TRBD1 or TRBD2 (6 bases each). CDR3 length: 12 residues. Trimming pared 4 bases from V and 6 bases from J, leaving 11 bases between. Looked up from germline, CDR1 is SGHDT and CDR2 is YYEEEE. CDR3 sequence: CASSGGTREQYF. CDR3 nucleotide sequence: TGTGCCAGCAGCGGAGGGACACGCGAGCAGTACTTC.

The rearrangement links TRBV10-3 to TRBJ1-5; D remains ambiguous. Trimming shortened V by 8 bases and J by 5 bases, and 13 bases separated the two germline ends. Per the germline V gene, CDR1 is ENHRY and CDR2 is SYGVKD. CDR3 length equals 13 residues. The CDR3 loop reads CAISEGRDQPQHF. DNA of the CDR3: TGTGCCATCTCGGAAGGACGAGATCAGCCCCAGCATTTT.

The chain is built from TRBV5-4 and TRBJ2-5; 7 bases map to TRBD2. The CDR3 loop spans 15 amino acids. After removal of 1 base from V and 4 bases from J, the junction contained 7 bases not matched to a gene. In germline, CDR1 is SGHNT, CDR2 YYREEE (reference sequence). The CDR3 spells CASSLQAGGGETQYF. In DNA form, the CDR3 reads TGTGCCAGCAGCTTGCAAGCGGGCGGGGGAGAGACCCAGTACTTC.

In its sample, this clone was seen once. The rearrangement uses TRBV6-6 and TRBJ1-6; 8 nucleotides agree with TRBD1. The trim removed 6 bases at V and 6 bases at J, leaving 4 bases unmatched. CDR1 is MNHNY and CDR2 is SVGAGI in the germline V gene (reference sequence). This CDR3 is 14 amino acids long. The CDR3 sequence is CASSDRGGNSPLHF. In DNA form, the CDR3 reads TGTGCCAGCAGCGACAGGGGCGGTAATTCACCCCTCCACTTT.

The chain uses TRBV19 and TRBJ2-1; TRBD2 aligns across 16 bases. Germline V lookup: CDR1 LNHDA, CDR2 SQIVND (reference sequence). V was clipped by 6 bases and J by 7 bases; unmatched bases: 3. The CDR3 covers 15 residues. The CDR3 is CASRGTSGRVNEQFF. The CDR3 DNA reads TGTGCCAGTAGGGGGACTAGCGGGAGGGTTAATGAGCAGTTCTTC.

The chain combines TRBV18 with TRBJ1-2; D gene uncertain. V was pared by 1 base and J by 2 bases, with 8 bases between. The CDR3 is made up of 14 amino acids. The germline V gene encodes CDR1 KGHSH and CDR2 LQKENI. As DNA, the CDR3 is TGTGCCAGCTCACCACTCGGCTACAACTATGGCTACACCTTC. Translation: CASSPLGYNYGYTF.